These 18 T cell receptor beta chains share one sample of origin, sequenced in a study of shared clonotypes between healthy human individuals. Profiling relied on immunoSEQ multiplex PCR, and the TCRdb table lists in-frame clones only, not all of them. The sample yields over a million clones, around 97% seen once. Specimen: naive CD4+ T cells sorted from blood. Described subset: CD45RA+ positively selected. These receptor sequences come from a man younger than 45 in good health.

This chain links TRBV2 with TRBJ2-1; perhaps TRBD1 as D (6 bases). Germline lookup yields CDR1 SNHLY and CDR2 FYNNEI. The CDR3 contains 16 residues. Trimming removed 7 bases at V and 7 bases at J, with 23 bases between. The CDR3 is CASKERLGLGANEQFF. In DNA, the CDR3 is TGTGCCAGCAAGGAAAGGTTAGGATTGGGGGCGAATGAGCAGTTCTTC.

This clone was picked up one time. The rearrangement uses TRBV5-1 and TRBJ2-2, with 8 bases lining up with TRBD2. This CDR3 region has 20 residues. J was trimmed by 4 bases and V by 4 bases; bases with no gene match: 21. Per the germline V gene, CDR1 is SGHRS and CDR2 is YFSETQ. The CDR3: CASSLWRRSSGSSSTGELFF. The CDR3 DNA reads as TGCGCCAGCAGCCTGTGGCGCCGGAGCAGCGGGAGTTCGAGCACCGGGGAGCTGTTTTTT.

V and J are TRBV28 and TRBJ2-7; D ambiguous. V gave up 2 bases and J gave up 4 bases, with 12 bases separating them. The CDR3 loop spans 14 amino acids. Germline V CDR1 and CDR2: MDHEN, SYDVKM. CDR3 sequence: CASSLLVPRYEQYF. CDR3 DNA sequence: TGTGCCAGCAGTTTACTTGTCCCCCGTTACGAGCAGTACTTC.

A remark on this clone: This sample also contains other DNA sequences that code for the same CDR3. The chain carries TRBV9 and TRBJ2-1, with D uncertain. The CDR3 loop spans 15 amino acids. V lost 0 bases to trimming and J lost 1 base, with 8 bases between them. Looked up from germline, CDR1 is SGDLS and CDR2 is YYNGEE. CDR3 nucleotide sequence: TGTGCCAGCAGCGTAGATAGTGGATCCTACAATGAGCAGTTCTTC. It specifies CASSVDSGSYNEQFF.

This clone was observed once. The V gene is TRBV18, the J gene TRBJ2-2; 8 bases are a match to TRBD2. V lost 4 bases and J lost 6; bases outside the gene matches: 4. This CDR3 is 14 amino acids long. The germline CDR1 and CDR2 sequences are KGHSH and LQKENI. Here the CDR3 reads CASSHLSGAGELFF. As DNA, the CDR3 is TGTGCCAGCTCACACCTTAGCGGGGCCGGGGAGCTGTTTTTT.

The chain couples TRBV2 to TRBJ1-1; D uncertain. The CDR3 loop spans 15 amino acids. V lost 3 bases to trimming and J lost 6 bases, with 17 bases between them. Germline V gives CDR1 SNHLY, CDR2 FYNNEI. CDR3 protein: CASSDWTEGSPEAFF. The CDR3 nucleotides read TGTGCCAGCAGTGACTGGACGGAGGGCTCCCCTGAAGCTTTCTTT.

The CDR3 is CASISATEGGMQYF. The CDR3 DNA reads TGTGCCAGCATCTCAGCCACGGAGGGGGGCATGCAGTATTTT. The J gene is TRBJ2-3, the V gene TRBV28; the D gene could be TRBD1 or TRBD2 (6 bases each). The ends were cut back, 7 bases at V and 11 bases at J, with 22 bases in the middle. This CDR3 spans 14 amino acids. Germline-derived CDR1 and CDR2 are MDHEN and SYDVKM.

The chain has TRBV5-1 and TRBJ2-5; 7 bases align to TRBD2. J lost 5 bases, V lost 1 base, and 17 bases had no gene match. Germline V gives CDR1 SGHRS, CDR2 YFSETQ. The CDR3 runs 18 residues. For the CDR3, the DNA is TGCGCCAGCAGCTTGACATTAGCGGGCCCCATAGGGTATGAGACCCAGTACTTC. It is translated as CASSLTLAGPIGYETQYF.

The V gene is TRBV18, the J gene TRBJ2-3, with no clear D. V lost 6 bases to trimming and J lost 2 bases, with 18 bases between them. The CDR3 has 16 amino acids. Per the germline V gene, CDR1 is KGHSH and CDR2 is LQKENI. The CDR3 reads CASSLSAPVATDTQYF. CDR3 sequence (DNA): TGTGCCAGCTCCCTCAGTGCGCCCGTAGCCACAGATACGCAGTATTTT.

Turning to this clone: The sample contains more than one DNA sequence encoding this CDR3. The V gene is TRBV27, the J gene TRBJ2-3; D gene unclear. The germline V and J ends were trimmed by 2 bases and 0 bases, with 6 bases remaining between them. CDR3 length equals 14 residues. Germline loops: CDR1 MNHEY, CDR2 SMNVEV (reference sequence). The CDR3 here is CASSLIGSTDTQYF. The CDR3 DNA reads as TGTGCCAGCAGTTTAATTGGGAGCACAGATACGCAGTATTTT.

This sequence joins TRBV28 and TRBJ2-5; the D gene is possibly TRBD2 (6 bases). CDR3 length: 12 residues. Per germline, CDR1 MDHEN and CDR2 SYDVKM. The V end lost 8 bases, the J end lost 4 bases, and 11 bases lay between the germline ends. The CDR3 bases are TGTGCCAGCCAGGGAGGTGGAGAGACCCAGTACTTC. Translating gives CASQGGGETQYF.

The chain recombines TRBV15 with TRBJ1-5; tentatively, D is TRBD1 (5 bases). CDR1 is LNHNV and CDR2 is YYDKDF in the germline V gene (reference sequence). Trimming pared 2 bases from V and 3 bases from J, leaving 11 bases between. The CDR3 covers 15 residues. This chain's CDR3 is CATSRRGGVNQPQHF. Here the CDR3 DNA reads TGTGCCACCAGCAGACGGGGCGGAGTCAATCAGCCCCAGCATTTT.

This clone was observed a single time. The chain links TRBV6-1 to TRBJ2-6; 7 bases are a match to TRBD1. Germline-derived CDR1 and CDR2 are MNHNS and SASEGT. The trim removed 10 bases at V and 0 bases at J, leaving 6 bases unmatched. This CDR3 comprises 15 residues. CDR3 region: CAIPTGYSGANVLTF. The CDR3 DNA is TGTGCCATCCCGACAGGGTACTCTGGGGCCAACGTCCTGACTTTC.

This sequence joins TRBV7-6 and TRBJ2-5, with 8 bases lining up with TRBD2. Germline V gene sequence: CDR1 SGHVS, CDR2 FNYEAQ. Trimming at V came to 6 bases and at J to 4 bases, leaving 7 bases not matched to a gene. The length of the CDR3 is 14 residues. CDR3 in amino acids: CASSTYGGAETQYF. CDR3 nucleotide sequence: TGTGCCAGCAGTACCTACGGGGGGGCAGAGACCCAGTACTTC. Looking up the rest from reference TRBV7-6 and TRBJ2-5 gives the full variable domain: GAGVSQSPRYKVTKRGQDVALRCDPISGHVSLYWYRQALGQGPEFLTYFNYEAQQDKSGLPNDRFSAERPEGSISTLTIQRTEQRDSAMYRCASSTYGGAETQYFGPGTRLLVL.

This rearrangement joins TRBV4-2 to TRBJ2-7, with D perhaps matching TRBD1 (6 bases). This CDR3 has 19 residues. Between the trimmed V and J ends, which lost 1 base and 6 bases, there was a span of 28 bases. Germline CDR1 reads LGHNA; CDR2 reads YNFKEQ. The CDR3 spells CASSQGGPGVTHIAGEQYF. The CDR3 DNA reads as TGTGCCAGCAGCCAAGGGGGTCCAGGGGTAACCCACATCGCGGGCGAGCAGTACTTC.

The V gene is TRBV7-8, the J gene TRBJ2-7; D call uncertain. The CDR3 has 17 amino acids. Germline V gives CDR1 SGHVS, CDR2 FQNEAQ. The V end was cut by 1 base, the J end by 7 bases, with 23 bases between. The CDR3 nucleotides are TGTGCCAGCAGCTTAGTTCTTACCGGAATCCCTACCGGGGAGCAGTACTTC. Translating gives CASSLVLTGIPTGEQYF.

This clone was recorded once. Other DNA variants within this sample encode the same CDR3. V is TRBV7-8 and J is TRBJ1-1; D gene uncertain. The CDR3 is 14 amino acids. The V end lost 1 base, the J end lost 1 base, and 7 bases lay between the germline ends. In germline, CDR1 is SGHVS, CDR2 FQNEAQ. In DNA, the CDR3 is TGTGCCAGCAGCTTAGTTGGCGGGAACACTGAAGCTTTCTTT. Protein: CASSLVGGNTEAFF.

V is TRBV10-2 and J is TRBJ2-1; TRBD2 is a possible D gene (6 bases). Germline V lookup: CDR1 WSHSY, CDR2 SAAADI. Trimming removed 10 bases from V and 0 bases from J, with 19 bases in between. CDR3 length: 16 amino acids. The CDR3 spells CATSVGSGSSYNEQFF. CDR3 bases: TGCGCCACCTCGGTCGGTTCCGGGAGCTCCTACAATGAGCAGTTCTTC.